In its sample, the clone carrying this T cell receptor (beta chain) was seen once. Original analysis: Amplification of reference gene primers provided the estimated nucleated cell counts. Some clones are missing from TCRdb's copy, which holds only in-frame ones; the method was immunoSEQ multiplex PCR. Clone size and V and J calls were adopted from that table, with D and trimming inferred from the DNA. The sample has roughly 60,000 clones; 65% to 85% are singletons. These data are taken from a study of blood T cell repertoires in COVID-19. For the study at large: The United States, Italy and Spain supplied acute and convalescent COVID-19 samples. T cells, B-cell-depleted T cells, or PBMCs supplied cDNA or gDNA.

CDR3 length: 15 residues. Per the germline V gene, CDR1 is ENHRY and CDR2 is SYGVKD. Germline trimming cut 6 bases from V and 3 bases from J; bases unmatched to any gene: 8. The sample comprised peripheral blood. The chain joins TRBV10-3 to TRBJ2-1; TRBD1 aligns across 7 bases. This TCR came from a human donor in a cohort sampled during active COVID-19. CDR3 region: CAIRHRDSYYNEQFF. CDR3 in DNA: TGTGCCATCAGACACCGGGACAGCTACTACAATGAGCAGTTCTTC.